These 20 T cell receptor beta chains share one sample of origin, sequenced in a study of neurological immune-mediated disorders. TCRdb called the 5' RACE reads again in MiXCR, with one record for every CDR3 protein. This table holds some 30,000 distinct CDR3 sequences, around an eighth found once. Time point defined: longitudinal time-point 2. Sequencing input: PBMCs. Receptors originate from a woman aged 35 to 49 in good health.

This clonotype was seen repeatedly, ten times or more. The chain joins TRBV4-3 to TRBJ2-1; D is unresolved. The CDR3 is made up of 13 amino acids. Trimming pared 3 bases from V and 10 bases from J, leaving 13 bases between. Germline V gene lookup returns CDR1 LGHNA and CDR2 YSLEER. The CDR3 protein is CASSHGSVGEQFF. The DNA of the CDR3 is TGCGCCAGCAGCCACGGATCGGTAGGGGAGCAGTTCTTC.

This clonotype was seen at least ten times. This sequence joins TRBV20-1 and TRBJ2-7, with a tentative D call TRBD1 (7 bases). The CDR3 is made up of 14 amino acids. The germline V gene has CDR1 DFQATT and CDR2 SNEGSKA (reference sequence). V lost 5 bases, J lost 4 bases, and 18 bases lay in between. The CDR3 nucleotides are TGCAGTGCTGGGCGGGGACAGCGGAATTACGAGCAGTACTTC. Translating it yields CSAGRGQRNYEQYF.

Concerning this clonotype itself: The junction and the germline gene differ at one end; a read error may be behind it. The CDR3 is CSAFSGQLTNYCYTF. In DNA, the CDR3 is TGCAGTGCTTTCTCGGGACAGCTTACCAACTATTGCTACACCTTC. The rearrangement uses TRBV20-1 and TRBJ1-2, with 7 bases fitting TRBD1. CDR3 size: 15 residues. Germline CDR1 DFQATT, CDR2 SNEGSKA (reference sequence).

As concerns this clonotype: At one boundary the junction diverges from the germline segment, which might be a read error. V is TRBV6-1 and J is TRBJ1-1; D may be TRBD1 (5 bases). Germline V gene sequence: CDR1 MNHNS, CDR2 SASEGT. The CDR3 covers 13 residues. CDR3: CASSEGEATEAFF. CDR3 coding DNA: TGTGCCAGCAGTGAAGGTGAGGCGACAGAAGCCTTCTTT.

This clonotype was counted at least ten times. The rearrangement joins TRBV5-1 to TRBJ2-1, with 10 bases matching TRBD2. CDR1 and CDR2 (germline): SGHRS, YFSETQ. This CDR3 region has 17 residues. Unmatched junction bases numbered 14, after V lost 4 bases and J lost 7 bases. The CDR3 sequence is CASSIGGGLARPNEQFF. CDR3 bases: TGCGCCAGCAGCATAGGGGGGGGACTAGCGCGACCTAATGAGCAGTTCTTC.

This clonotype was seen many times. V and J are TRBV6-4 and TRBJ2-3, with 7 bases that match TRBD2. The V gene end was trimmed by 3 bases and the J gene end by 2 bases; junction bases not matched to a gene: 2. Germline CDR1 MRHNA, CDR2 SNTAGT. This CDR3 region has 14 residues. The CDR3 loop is CASSEGGDTDTQYF. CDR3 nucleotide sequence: TGTGCCAGCAGTGAGGGGGGGGACACAGATACGCAGTATTTT.

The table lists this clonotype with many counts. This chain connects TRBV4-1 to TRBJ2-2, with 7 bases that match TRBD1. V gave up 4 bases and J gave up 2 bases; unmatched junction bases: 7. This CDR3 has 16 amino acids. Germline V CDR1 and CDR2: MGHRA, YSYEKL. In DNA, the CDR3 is TGCGCCAGCAGCCGCACCCGGGACAGTAACACCGGGGAGCTGTTTTTT. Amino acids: CASSRTRDSNTGELFF.

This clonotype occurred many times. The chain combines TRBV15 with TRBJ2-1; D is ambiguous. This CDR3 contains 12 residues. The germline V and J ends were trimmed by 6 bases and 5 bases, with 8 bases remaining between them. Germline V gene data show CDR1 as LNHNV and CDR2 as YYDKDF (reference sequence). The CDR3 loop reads CATRTLDNEQFF. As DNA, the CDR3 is TGTGCCACCAGGACATTGGACAATGAGCAGTTCTTC.

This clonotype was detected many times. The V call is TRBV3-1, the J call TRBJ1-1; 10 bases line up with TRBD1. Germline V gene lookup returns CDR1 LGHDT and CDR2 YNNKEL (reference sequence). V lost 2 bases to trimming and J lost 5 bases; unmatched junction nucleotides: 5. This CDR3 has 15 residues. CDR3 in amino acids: CASSQRGQGRTEAFF. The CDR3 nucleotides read TGTGCCAGCAGCCAACGGGGACAGGGGCGTACTGAAGCTTTCTTT. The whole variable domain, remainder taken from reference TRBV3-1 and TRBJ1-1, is DTAVSQTPKYLVTQMGNDKSIKCEQNLGHDTMYWYKQDSKKFLKIMFSYNNKELIINETVPNRFSPKSPDKAHLNLHINSLELGDSAVYFCASSQRGQGRTEAFFGQGTRLTVV.

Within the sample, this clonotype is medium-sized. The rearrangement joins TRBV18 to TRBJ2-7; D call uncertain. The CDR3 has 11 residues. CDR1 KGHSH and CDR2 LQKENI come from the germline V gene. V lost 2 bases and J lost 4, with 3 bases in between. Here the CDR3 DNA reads TGTGCCAGCTCACCAGGGTACGAGCAGTACTTC. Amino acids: CASSPGYEQYF.

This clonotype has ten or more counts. CDR3 coding DNA: TGCAGCGTTAAAGCCGGGACACCTAAGACCATTCAGTACTTC. It yields the protein CSVKAGTPKTIQYF. The chain links TRBV29-1 to TRBJ2-4; D perhaps matches TRBD1 (6 bases). Germline V gives CDR1 SQVTM, CDR2 ANQGSEA. The V end was cut by 5 bases, the J end by 9 bases, with 20 bases between. This CDR3 spans 14 amino acids.

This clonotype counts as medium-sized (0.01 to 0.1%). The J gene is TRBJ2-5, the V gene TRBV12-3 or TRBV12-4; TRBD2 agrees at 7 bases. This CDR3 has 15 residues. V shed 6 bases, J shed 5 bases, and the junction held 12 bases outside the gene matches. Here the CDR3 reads CASRRQGGNRETQYF. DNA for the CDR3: TGTGCCAGCAGGCGCCAGGGAGGGAATCGGGAGACCCAGTACTTC.

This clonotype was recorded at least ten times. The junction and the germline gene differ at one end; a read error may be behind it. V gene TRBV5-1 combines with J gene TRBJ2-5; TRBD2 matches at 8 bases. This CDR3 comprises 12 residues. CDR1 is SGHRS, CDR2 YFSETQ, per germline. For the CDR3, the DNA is TGCGCCAGCAGCTGGAGTGGTAGCGGGGAGGACTTC. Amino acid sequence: CASSWSGSGEDF.

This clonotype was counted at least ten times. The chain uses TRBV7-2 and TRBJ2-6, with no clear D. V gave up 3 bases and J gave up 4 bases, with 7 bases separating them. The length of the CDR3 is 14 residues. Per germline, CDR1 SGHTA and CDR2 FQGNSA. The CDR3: CASSFFSGANVLTF. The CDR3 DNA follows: TGTGCCAGCAGCTTTTTTTCCGGGGCCAACGTCCTGACTTTC.

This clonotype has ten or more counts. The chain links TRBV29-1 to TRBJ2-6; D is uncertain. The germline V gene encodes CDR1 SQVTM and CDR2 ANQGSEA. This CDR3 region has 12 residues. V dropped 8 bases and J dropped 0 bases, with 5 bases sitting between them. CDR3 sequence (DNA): TGCAGCATCCACTCTGGGGCCAACGTCCTGACTTTC. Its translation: CSIHSGANVLTF.

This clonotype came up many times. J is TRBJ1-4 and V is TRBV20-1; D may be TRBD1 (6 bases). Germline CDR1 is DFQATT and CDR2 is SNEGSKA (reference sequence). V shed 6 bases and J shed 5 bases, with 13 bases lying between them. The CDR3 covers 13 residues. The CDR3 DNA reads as TGCAGTGCCGCGGAGGGGGGGAATGAAAAACTGTTTTTT. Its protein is CSAAEGGNEKLFF.

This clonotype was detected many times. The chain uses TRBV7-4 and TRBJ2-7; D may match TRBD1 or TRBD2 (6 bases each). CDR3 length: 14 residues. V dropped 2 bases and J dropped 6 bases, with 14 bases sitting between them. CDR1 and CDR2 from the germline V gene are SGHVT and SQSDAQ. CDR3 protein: CASSLIGPGAEQYF. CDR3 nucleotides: TGTGCCAGCAGCTTAATCGGTCCGGGGGCCGAGCAGTACTTC.

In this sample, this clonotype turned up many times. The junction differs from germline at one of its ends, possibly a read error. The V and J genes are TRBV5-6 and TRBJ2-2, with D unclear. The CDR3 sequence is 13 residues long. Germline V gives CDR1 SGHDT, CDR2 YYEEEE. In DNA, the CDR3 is TGTGCCAGCAGCTTCGAGAACGCCGGGGAGCTGTTTTTT. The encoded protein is CASSFENAGELFF.

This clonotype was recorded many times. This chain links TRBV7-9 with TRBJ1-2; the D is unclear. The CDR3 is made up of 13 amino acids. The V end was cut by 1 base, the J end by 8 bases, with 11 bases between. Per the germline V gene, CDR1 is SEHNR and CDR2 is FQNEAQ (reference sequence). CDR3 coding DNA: TGTGCCAGCAGCTTAGAGCAGGCGGACGGCTACACCTTC. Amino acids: CASSLEQADGYTF.

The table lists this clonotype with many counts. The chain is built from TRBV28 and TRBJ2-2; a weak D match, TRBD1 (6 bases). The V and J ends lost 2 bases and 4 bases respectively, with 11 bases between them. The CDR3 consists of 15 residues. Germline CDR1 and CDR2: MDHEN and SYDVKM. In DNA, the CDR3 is TGTGCCAGCAGTTTAGCAGGGGCTGGCACCGGGGAGCTGTTTTTT. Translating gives CASSLAGAGTGELFF.